Shown below are 10 T cell receptor beta chains from a single sample sequenced in a study of somatic mutations in cytotoxic T cells in rheumatoid arthritis. Clones were sequenced by immunoSEQ multiplex PCR, and TCRdb holds only the in-frame ones, with some missing. The sample includes some 20,000 clones, less than 75% of them seen just once. Sequencing input: CD8+ T cells sorted from blood. The receptors originated from an older woman in good health.

This clone was picked up one time. The rearrangement links TRBV11-2 to TRBJ2-5; 7 bases agree with TRBD1. The CDR3 totals 14 residues. Germline CDR1 reads SGHAT; CDR2 reads FQNNGV. V lost 3 bases, J lost 1 base, and 2 bases stayed unmatched. DNA for the CDR3: TGTGCCAGCAGCTTGACAGGGATCCAAGAGACCCAGTACTTC. Translating gives CASSLTGIQETQYF.

The rearrangement uses TRBV27 and TRBJ2-2, with a tentative D call TRBD1 (6 bases). The germline V gene has CDR1 MNHEY and CDR2 SMNVEV (reference sequence). CDR3 length: 14 residues. The V and J ends lost 2 bases and 4 bases respectively, with 8 bases between them. The CDR3 spells CASSLGTSTGELFF. CDR3 in DNA: TGTGCCAGCAGTTTAGGGACATCCACCGGGGAGCTGTTTTTT.

The chain is built from TRBV18 and TRBJ2-7; 14 bases agree with TRBD2. Trimming removed 3 bases from V and 5 bases from J; junction bases left unmatched: 9. The CDR3 runs 17 residues. Germline CDR1 reads KGHSH; CDR2 reads LQKENI. CDR3 amino acids: CASSPSGTSGRYHEQYF. The DNA for the CDR3 is TGTGCCAGCTCACCCTCCGGGACTAGCGGGAGATACCACGAGCAGTACTTC.

The chain carries TRBV6-1 and TRBJ1-2; 9 bases match TRBD1. This CDR3 has 15 amino acids. V shed 8 bases and J 3 bases; nucleotides not matched to a gene: 10. The V gene's germline CDR1 is MNHNS and CDR2 SASEGT. The CDR3 sequence: CASWSLTGGYYGYTF. In DNA, the CDR3 is TGTGCCAGCTGGTCCCTAACAGGGGGCTACTATGGCTACACCTTC.

The CDR3 DNA is TGTGCCAGCAGCGTAGGGGCAACCCCAAGCACTGAAGCTTTCTTT. Its translation: CASSVGATPSTEAFF. The chain carries TRBV9 and TRBJ1-1; D not resolved. Trimming took 0 bases from V and 4 from J, leaving 13 bases between them. The length of the CDR3 is 15 residues. Per germline, CDR1 SGDLS and CDR2 YYNGEE.

The chain joins TRBV15 to TRBJ2-3; D possibly matches TRBD1 or TRBD2 (5 bases each). CDR3 length: 16 residues. Looked up from germline, CDR1 is LNHNV and CDR2 is YYDKDF (reference sequence). With 1 base removed from V and 3 bases from J, the gap between germline ends came to 14 bases. The CDR3 DNA is TGTGCCACCAGCAGAGGGGAAGGGACCCCTACAGATACGCAGTATTTT. As protein: CATSRGEGTPTDTQYF.

The rearrangement uses TRBV9 and TRBJ1-1; tentatively, D is TRBD1 (5 bases). The CDR3 totals 15 residues. The ends were cut back, 6 bases at V and 5 bases at J, with 20 bases in the middle. Germline CDR1 SGDLS, CDR2 YYNGEE. The CDR3 spells CASNQAGGRGTEAFF. CDR3 sequence (DNA): TGTGCCAGCAACCAAGCGGGGGGTAGAGGGACTGAAGCTTTCTTT.

The gene calls are TRBV6-1 and TRBJ1-5; D unclear. Per the germline V gene, CDR1 is MNHNS and CDR2 is SASEGT. The CDR3 consists of 13 residues. V lost 3 bases and J lost 5, with 8 bases in between. The CDR3 loop is CASSDAGHQPQHF. DNA of the CDR3: TGTGCCAGCAGTGACGCAGGACATCAGCCCCAGCATTTT.

Relative to its sample, this clone is medium-sized. The rearrangement links TRBV2 to TRBJ1-4, with 9 positions matching TRBD1. From germline, CDR1 is SNHLY and CDR2 FYNNEI. The CDR3 totals 16 residues. V shed 3 bases and J 7 bases; nucleotides not matched to a gene: 9. The CDR3 sequence is CASSDRTGVLSEKLFF. The DNA for the CDR3 is TGTGCCAGCAGTGACAGGACAGGGGTTTTGAGTGAAAAACTGTTTTTT. The variable domain in full, with the rest retrieved from reference TRBV2 and TRBJ1-4, is EPEVTQTPSHQVTQMGQEVILRCVPISNHLYFYWYRQILGQKVEFLVSFYNNEISEKSEIFDDQFSVERPDGSNFTLKIRSTKLEDSAMYFCASSDRTGVLSEKLFFGSGTQLSVL.

The chain recombines TRBV10-2 with TRBJ2-2; D gene uncertain. Germline assignment: CDR1 WSHSY and CDR2 SAAADI. This CDR3 region has 11 residues. V shed 11 bases and J shed 7 bases, with 11 bases lying between them. The CDR3 is CASSSGGELFF. CDR3 nucleotide sequence: TGCGCCTCATCGAGTGGCGGGGAGCTGTTTTTT.